The entry below gives a single TCR beta chain sequence along with its context. Its antigen is currently not known. The sample holds no much larger clone one base away, and base qualities are not on file. This specimen comes from a study of blood T cell repertoires in COVID-19 (dated by TCRdb to the early 2020s). Looking at the study overall: Samples covering the acute and convalescent phases of COVID-19 were provided by collaborators in the United States, Italy and Spain. The prospective study material was composed of cDNA or gDNA derived from T cells, B-cell-depleted T cells, or PBMCs. The dataset comprised deeply sampled blood TCRbeta repertoires from subjects exposed to, actively infected with, or recovered from COVID-19. A freely available public database, intended as a resource for researchers studying the immune response to SARS-CoV-2, is where the repertoires were released. Samples were obtained from the ongoing ImmuneRACE study (first 160 participants) and from roughly 1,300 subjects provided by 6 global collaborators. Sample metadata almost always included a de-identified subject ID, COVID-19 status, age in years and sex. Where HLA class I and class II types were available, the types were taken from metadata supplied by the sample provider, not from assay-based typing.

The research as a whole found: Clinical and demographic metadata were provided uncurated, with the amount varying by source and participant.

The immunoSEQ Assay, a bias-controlled multiplex PCR, was used to amplify TCRbeta CDR3 regions from genomic DNA. In the original analysis: Nucleated cell counts per sample were estimated from amplification of reference gene primers within the assay. Sequence reads were collapsed and filtered to measure the absolute abundance of every unique TCRbeta CDR3 rearrangement. For each sample, productive Simpson clonality was calculated as the square root of Simpson's diversity index across productive rearrangements. The source is immuneACCESS, and TCRdb retained only in-frame sequences with V and J called. Part of the clones is not carried over; for the studies checked, unresolved V genes explain less than half of this, and the remainder is unexplained. That table gives V, J and clone size, and the DNA gave D and trimming. The sample records fewer than 500,000 clones, approximately 90% of which are singletons. The ten largest make up roughly 1.4% of the sample.

The CDR3 numbers 15 residues from cysteine through phenylalanine. The retained sequence is limited to the CDR3, 45 bases, with the frame set at the first base. Trimming leaves V shorter by 3 bases and J shorter by 5 bases, with the junction holding 6 bases beyond the gene matches. CDR1 and CDR2 are drawn from the germline V gene (reference sequence): LNHDA, SQIVND. Whole blood was collected in K2EDTA tubes by collaborating institutions according to the institutions' own protocols. For TCRbeta analysis, collaborators shipped samples as frozen whole blood, isolated PBMCs, or DNA extracted from either of those sample types.

The receptor was derived from a woman between 25 and 40 years old with active or convalescent COVID-19. Specimen: peripheral blood. The chain is made from TRBV19 and TRBJ2-1; 8 central nucleotides agree with TRBD1. CDR3 loop: CASSMGQGAHNEQFF. The DNA sequence reads TGTGCCAGTAGTATGGGCCAGGGGGCGCACAATGAGCAGTTCTTC.